This T cell receptor (beta chain) originates from a study of cytomegalovirus exposure and HLA in healthy donors. Study-level background: Within the Caucasian-associated ancestry cluster were 81% of the roughly 400 genotyped donors. General observations from the study: A later analysis reportedly found that, within productive TCRs, an Asian-associated ancestry cluster had fewer N-insertions than the mean observed across the roughly 730 donors.

The germline CDR1 and CDR2 sequences are SGHVS and FQNEAQ. The germline V and J ends were trimmed by 4 bases and 2 bases, with 14 bases remaining between them. The CDR3 length is 16 residues. Both 60 Vbeta primers and 13 Jbeta primers went into the PCR. Per the authors' pipeline: An analysis that came later counted roughly 87 million unique TCR beta chains, approximately 10 million shared. Sequencing was performed with immunoSEQ multiplex PCR; in TCRdb, only in-frame clones are kept and a portion is missing. D and trimming come from the DNA, and the V and J calls and clone size come from that table. The profile shows 200,000 to 250,000 clones, over 65% of them singletons. Details on this clone: Its antigen is undetermined.

This chain joins TRBV7-8 and TRBJ2-2; tentatively, D is TRBD2 (5 bases). The receptor was isolated from a woman in her fifties or sixties in good health and CMV-seropositive. Material: PBMCs. The CDR3 reads CASSSLSGANTGELFF. The CDR3 nucleotides read TGTGCCAGCAGCTCGCTCAGCGGTGCTAACACCGGGGAGCTGTTTTTT.